The 28 T cell receptor beta chains listed next were all sequenced from one sample in a study of identical twins. TCRdb re-derived calls from the 5' RACE reads in MiXCR, one entry per CDR3 protein. The sample includes around 280,000 distinct CDR3 sequences, under 9.5% of them seen just once. In addition, the sample was reused for a study of yellow fever vaccine responses in identical twins.

The sequenced sample was memory (CD45RO+) T cells sorted from blood. The origin of the receptors is a woman in her late teens or twenties in good health.

The count of this clonotype is one. The chain employs TRBV6-2 or TRBV6-3 and TRBJ2-7, with TRBD2 matching over 9 bases. Germline CDR1 reads MNHEY; CDR2 reads SVGEGT. V trimming: 0 bases; J trimming: 3 bases; junction bases outside the gene matches: 3. The CDR3 is made up of 15 amino acids. The chain's CDR3 is CASSYSRLADYEQYV. CDR3 in DNA: TGTGCCAGCAGTTACTCCCGACTAGCGGACTACGAGCAGTACGTC.

This clonotype showed up just a few times. This rearrangement joins TRBV20-1 to TRBJ2-4; a weak D match, TRBD1 (5 bases). The V end lost 7 bases, the J end lost 10 bases, and 14 bases lay between the germline ends. Per germline, CDR1 DFQATT and CDR2 SNEGSKA (reference sequence). The CDR3 is 11 residues long. In DNA form, the CDR3 reads TGCAGTGTATTCGACAGAGCAATTCAGTACTTC. Its protein is CSVFDRAIQYF.

The gene calls are TRBV27 and TRBJ2-2, with D possibly TRBD1 on 5 matching bases. The V end was cut by 5 bases, the J end by 3 bases, with 19 bases between. The CDR3 contains 17 residues. The germline CDR1 and CDR2 sequences are MNHEY and SMNVEV (reference sequence). The CDR3 loop is CASSPIDSSPYTGELFF. The CDR3 nucleotides are TGTGCCAGCAGTCCCATTGACAGTAGTCCCTACACCGGGGAGCTGTTTTTT.

The genes are TRBV28 and TRBJ2-5, with 8 bases identical to TRBD2. The V gene's germline CDR1 is MDHEN and CDR2 SYDVKM. V was pared by 5 bases and J by 5 bases, with 10 bases of the junction left unmatched. This CDR3 is 15 amino acids long. This chain's CDR3 is CASSPLGGGPETQYF. The CDR3 DNA reads TGTGCCAGCAGTCCACTCGGGGGGGGGCCCGAGACCCAGTACTTC.

The chain uses TRBV5-6 and TRBJ1-2; 7 bases agree with TRBD1. Germline values: CDR1 SGHDT, CDR2 YYEEEE. V was clipped by 0 bases and J by 4 bases; unmatched bases: 3. CDR3 length: 14 amino acids. In DNA, the CDR3 is TGTGCCAGCAGCTTGGCCGGGACAGCCTATGGCTACACCTTC. This encodes CASSLAGTAYGYTF.

This clonotype appeared many times. This sequence joins TRBV20-1 and TRBJ2-7; D not resolved. The CDR3 covers 13 residues. Germline V gene data show CDR1 as DFQATT and CDR2 as SNEGSKA (reference sequence). V was cut by 0 bases and J by 4 bases, with 10 bases left in between. The CDR3 nucleotides are TGCAGTGCTAGAGATCGTAATATATACGAGCAGTACTTC. It encodes CSARDRNIYEQYF.

This chain joins TRBV27 and TRBJ2-5; no clear D gene. This CDR3 contains 16 residues. CDR1 MNHEY and CDR2 SMNVEV come from the germline V gene (reference sequence). V was shortened by 3 bases and J by 5 bases, with 19 bases between the two germline ends. CDR3 residues: CASSFSTFTRKETQYF. The CDR3 coding sequence is TGTGCCAGCAGTTTCTCGACGTTCACGCGGAAGGAGACCCAGTACTTC.

On this clonotype: A much larger clone lies a single base off, so this may be a read error. In DNA, the CDR3 is TGTGCCAGCTCTTGGCGGACCACCGCCTACGAGCAGTACTTC. This gives the protein CASSWRTTAYEQYF. The chain recombines TRBV7-2 with TRBJ2-7; no firm D call. The CDR3 covers 14 residues. CDR1 is SGHTA, CDR2 FQGNSA, per germline. V shed 8 bases and J shed 2 bases, with 16 bases lying between them.

This clonotype occurred many times. The chain couples TRBV7-2 to TRBJ1-1; maybe TRBD1 (5 bases). Germline assignment: CDR1 SGHTA and CDR2 FQGNSA. CDR3 length equals 14 residues. V was shortened by 5 bases and J by 1 base, with 11 bases between the two germline ends. The CDR3 nucleotides are TGTGCCAGCAGCCTCGGGACCTGGAACACTGAAGCTTTCTTT. Amino acid sequence: CASSLGTWNTEAFF.

The table lists this clonotype with many counts. The chain couples TRBV2 to TRBJ1-1, with D hard to call. The CDR3 consists of 11 residues. Deletions cut 2 bases from V and 11 bases from J, with 9 bases between. Per the germline V gene, CDR1 is SNHLY and CDR2 is FYNNEI. In nucleotides, the CDR3 is TGTGCCAGCAGTGAACTTGTAGGGGCTTTCTTT. Translation gives CASSELVGAFF.

This clonotype was observed at least ten times. CDR3 in DNA: TGCGCCAGCAGCCTCGGTGTGTCGGACCTCCCCGGGGAGCTGTTTTTT. It translates to CASSLGVSDLPGELFF. The rearrangement links TRBV4-1 to TRBJ2-2; D gene ambiguous. Per germline, CDR1 MGHRA and CDR2 YSYEKL. There are 16 residues in the CDR3. Trimming left V 4 bases short and J 6 bases short, with 18 bases between.

This clonotype has just a few counts. The rearrangement uses TRBV11-1 and TRBJ2-6, with 9 bases fitting TRBD1. Germline V lookup: CDR1 SGHAT, CDR2 FQDESV (reference sequence). V shed 4 bases and J 1 base; nucleotides not matched to a gene: 14. The CDR3 loop spans 20 amino acids. The CDR3 DNA sequence: TGTGCCAGCAGCTCTCCCCCGACAGGGGGTATTGGATCTGGGGCCAACGTCCTGACTTTC. The encoded protein is CASSSPPTGGIGSGANVLTF.

About this clonotype itself: This clone may be a read error of a much larger clone one base away. The chain carries TRBV2 and TRBJ2-1; 7 nucleotides agree with TRBD2. The germline V gene encodes CDR1 SNHLY and CDR2 FYNNEI. V trimming: 5 bases; J trimming: 6 bases; junction bases outside the gene matches: 10. CDR3 length equals 15 residues. In DNA form, the CDR3 reads TGTGCCAGCAGTAAGACTGGCGGGAGAGTCAATGAGCAGTTCTTC. Protein product: CASSKTGGRVNEQFF.

Here the CDR3 DNA reads TGTGCCAGCAGTGATTCGCGGGAGGTCATCAATGGAATCTACAATGAGCAGTTCTTC. This encodes CASSDSREVINGIYNEQFF. This chain joins TRBV25-1 and TRBJ2-1; 8 bases are a match to TRBD2. In germline, CDR1 is MGHDK, CDR2 SYGVNS. Trimming cost V 3 bases and J 3 bases; bases outside gene matches: 16. The length of the CDR3 is 19 residues.

This clonotype has more than one count but fewer than ten. The V and J genes are TRBV5-6 and TRBJ2-3; TRBD2 aligns across 13 bases. Per germline, CDR1 SGHDT and CDR2 YYEEEE. The V gene end was trimmed by 4 bases and the J gene end by 5 bases; junction bases not matched to a gene: 16. CDR3 length: 19 residues. The CDR3, as DNA: TGTGCCAGCAGCCTACAGACTAGCGGGGGGAAAAGCCCCCGAGATACGCAGTATTTT. Translation: CASSLQTSGGKSPRDTQYF.

The chain carries TRBV14 and TRBJ1-4; D remains unclear. Germline V gene lookup returns CDR1 SGHDN and CDR2 FVKESK. V dropped 2 bases and J dropped 7 bases, with 11 bases sitting between them. The length of the CDR3 is 14 residues. CDR3: CASSQQPTFEKLFF. DNA for the CDR3: TGTGCCAGCAGCCAACAGCCGACCTTTGAAAAACTGTTTTTT.

This clonotype was detected many times. The rearrangement uses TRBV6-1 and TRBJ2-1, with D possibly called TRBD1 or TRBD2 (5 bases each). This CDR3 comprises 14 residues. Trimming removed 6 bases at V and 3 bases at J, with 12 bases between. CDR1 and CDR2 (germline): MNHNS, SASEGT. The CDR3 nucleotides are TGTGCCAGCAGGAGAGCGGACAACTACAATGAGCAGTTCTTC. Its protein product is CASRRADNYNEQFF.

This clonotype was recorded many times. V usage is TRBV7-9 and J usage is TRBJ1-4; D perhaps matches TRBD1 (6 bases). Germline V gives CDR1 SEHNR, CDR2 FQNEAQ (reference sequence). Trimming left V 2 bases short and J 0 bases short, with 13 bases between. The CDR3 is 17 residues long. The CDR3: CASSLSQGTATNEKLFF. For the CDR3, the DNA is TGTGCCAGCAGCTTAAGTCAGGGGACTGCAACTAATGAAAAACTGTTTTTT.

The sample holds many counts of this clonotype. The DNA for the CDR3 is TGTGCCAGCAGTCCGGCCGGGACTAGCAAGGACGAGCAGTACTTC. This gives the protein CASSPAGTSKDEQYF. The J gene is TRBJ2-7, the V gene TRBV28; TRBD2 agrees at 9 bases. The CDR3 covers 15 residues. V lost 5 bases and J lost 5; bases outside the gene matches: 10. CDR1 is MDHEN, CDR2 SYDVKM, per germline.

The chain couples TRBV6-2 or TRBV6-3 to TRBJ1-2; weak D call: TRBD1 (5 bases). Germline V gene lookup returns CDR1 MNHEY and CDR2 SVGEGT. The CDR3 sequence is 12 residues long. V dropped 6 bases and J dropped 8 bases, with 13 bases sitting between them. CDR3 sequence reads: CASSPGRPGYTF. The CDR3 DNA follows: TGTGCCAGCAGCCCGGGACGGCCCGGCTACACCTTC.

The chain employs TRBV5-4 and TRBJ2-7, with 12 nucleotides matching TRBD1. CDR3 length: 15 amino acids. Unmatched junction bases numbered 9, after V lost 8 bases and J lost 3 bases. The germline V gene encodes CDR1 SGHNT and CDR2 YYREEE (reference sequence). The DNA of the CDR3 is TGTGCCAGTAGCCCCGGGACAGGGGGCGACTACGAGCAGTACTTC. It is translated as CASSPGTGGDYEQYF.

This clonotype was found a few times. The CDR3 spells CASSRGLARGDTQYF. The CDR3, as DNA: TGTGCCAGCAGCCGGGGACTAGCGAGGGGGGATACGCAGTATTTT. V gene TRBV14 combines with J gene TRBJ2-3; 10 bases map to TRBD2. Trimming at V came to 4 bases and at J to 6 bases, leaving 7 bases not matched to a gene. The CDR3 extends over 15 amino acids. Per the germline V gene, CDR1 is SGHDN and CDR2 is FVKESK. Full variable domain (rest looked up from reference TRBV14 and TRBJ2-3): EAGVTQFPSHSVIEKGQTVTLRCDPISGHDNLYWYRRVMGKEIKFLLHFVKESKQDESGMPNNRFLAERTGGTYSTLKVQPAELEDSGVYFCASSRGLARGDTQYFGPGTRLTVL.

This clonotype has just a few counts. The chain links TRBV12-3 or TRBV12-4 to TRBJ2-5; possibly TRBD2 for D (6 bases). The ends were cut back, 2 bases at V and 1 base at J, with 11 bases in the middle. The CDR3 sequence is 15 residues long. The CDR3 DNA is TGTGCCAGCAGTTTAAGTGGGGGACTCCAAGAGACCCAGTACTTC. Its protein product is CASSLSGGLQETQYF.

This clonotype was counted many times. V is TRBV12-3 or TRBV12-4 and J is TRBJ1-6; D uncertain. V was trimmed by 3 bases and J by 5 bases, leaving 8 bases between them. CDR3 size: 14 residues. The CDR3 is CASSLVWDNSPLHF. The CDR3 bases are TGTGCCAGCAGTTTGGTGTGGGATAATTCACCCCTCCACTTT.

At least ten counts were recorded for this clonotype. CDR3 sequence reads: CASSTGDKAGSPLHF. The CDR3 region has the DNA TGTGCCAGCAGCACGGGGGACAAAGCGGGTTCACCCCTCCACTTT. The genes are TRBV5-6 and TRBJ1-6, with D perhaps matching TRBD1 (6 bases). The CDR3 is made up of 15 amino acids. The V gene lost 4 bases and the J gene lost 9 bases, with 17 bases spanning the gap. Germline CDR1 SGHDT, CDR2 YYEEEE.

This clonotype was picked up a small number of times. The chain joins TRBV3-1 to TRBJ1-6; D perhaps matches TRBD1 (6 bases). CDR1 and CDR2 (germline): LGHDT, YNNKEL (reference sequence). The ends were cut back, 8 bases at V and 8 bases at J, with 19 bases in the middle. This CDR3 is built from 15 residues. CDR3 coding DNA: TGTGCCAGCCTTGCCACGGGGGCGCACGATTCACCCCTCCACTTT. Protein product: CASLATGAHDSPLHF.

This clonotype has a count of ten or more. The chain couples TRBV5-1 to TRBJ2-1, with TRBD2 as a possible D gene (6 bases). The CDR3 loop spans 14 amino acids. V lost 0 bases and J lost 4, with 8 bases in between. Per the germline V gene, CDR1 is SGHRS and CDR2 is YFSETQ. CDR3 bases: TGCGCCAGCAGCTTGGGGGGGGAATACAATGAGCAGTTCTTC. Its protein is CASSLGGEYNEQFF.

This clonotype was found a few times. The chain combines TRBV2 with TRBJ2-4, with D possibly matching TRBD2 (6 bases). CDR1 and CDR2 (germline): SNHLY, FYNNEI. Trimming removed 4 bases at V and 0 bases at J, with 16 bases between. The CDR3 runs to 17 residues. The CDR3 DNA reads TGTGCCAGCAGTGGACTAGGTGGATTCGGAGCCAAAAACATTCAGTACTTC. This codes for CASSGLGGFGAKNIQYF.